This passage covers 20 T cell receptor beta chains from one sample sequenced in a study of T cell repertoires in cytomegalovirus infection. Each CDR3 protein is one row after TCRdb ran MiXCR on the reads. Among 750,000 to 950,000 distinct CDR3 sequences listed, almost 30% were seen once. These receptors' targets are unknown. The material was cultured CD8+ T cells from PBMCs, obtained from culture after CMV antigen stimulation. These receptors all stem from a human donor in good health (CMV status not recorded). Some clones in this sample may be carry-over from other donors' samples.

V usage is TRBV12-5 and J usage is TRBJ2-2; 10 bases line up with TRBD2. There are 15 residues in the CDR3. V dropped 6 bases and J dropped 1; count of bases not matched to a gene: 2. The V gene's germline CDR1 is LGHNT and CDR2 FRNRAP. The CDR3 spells CASGPSGGNTGELFF. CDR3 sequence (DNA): TGTGCTAGTGGCCCTAGCGGGGGGAACACCGGGGAGCTGTTTTTT.

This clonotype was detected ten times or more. In DNA, the CDR3 is TGTGCCAGCAGCATGCGGGGGAATTTCACAGATACGCAGTATTTT. It codes for CASSMRGNFTDTQYF. V is TRBV7-6 and J is TRBJ2-3; 7 nucleotides agree with TRBD2. The CDR3 runs to 15 residues. Unmatched junction bases numbered 7, after V lost 5 bases and J lost 2 bases. The germline V gene has CDR1 SGHVS and CDR2 FNYEAQ.

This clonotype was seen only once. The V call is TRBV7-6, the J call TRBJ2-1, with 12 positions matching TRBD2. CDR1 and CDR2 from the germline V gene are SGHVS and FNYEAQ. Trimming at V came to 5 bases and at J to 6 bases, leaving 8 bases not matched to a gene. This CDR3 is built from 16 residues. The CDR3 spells CASSDQLAGGSNEQFF. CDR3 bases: TGTGCCAGCAGCGACCAACTAGCGGGGGGAAGCAATGAGCAGTTCTTC.

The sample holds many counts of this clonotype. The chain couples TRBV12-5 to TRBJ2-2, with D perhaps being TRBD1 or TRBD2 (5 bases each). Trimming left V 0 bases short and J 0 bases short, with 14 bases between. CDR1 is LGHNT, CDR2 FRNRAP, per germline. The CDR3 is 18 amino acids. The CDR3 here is CASGLVLDGDANTGELFF. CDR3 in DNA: TGTGCTAGTGGTTTGGTACTTGACGGGGACGCGAACACCGGGGAGCTGTTTTTT.

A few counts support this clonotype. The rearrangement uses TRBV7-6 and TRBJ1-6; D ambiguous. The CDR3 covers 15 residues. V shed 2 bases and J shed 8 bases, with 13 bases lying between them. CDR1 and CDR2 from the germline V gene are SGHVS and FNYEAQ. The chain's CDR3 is CASSLRFGKDSPLHF. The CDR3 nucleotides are TGTGCCAGCAGCTTAAGGTTCGGGAAGGATTCACCCCTCCACTTT.

CDR3 DNA sequence: TGTGCCAGCAGTGCACTACAGTTGGGGGCCCCCTACAATGAGCAGTTCTTC. Its translation is CASSALQLGAPYNEQFF. This rearrangement joins TRBV6-1 to TRBJ2-1, with D tentatively TRBD1 (6 bases). The V end lost 4 bases, the J end lost 2 bases, and 18 bases lay between the germline ends. CDR1 and CDR2 (germline): MNHNS, SASEGT. This CDR3 contains 17 residues.

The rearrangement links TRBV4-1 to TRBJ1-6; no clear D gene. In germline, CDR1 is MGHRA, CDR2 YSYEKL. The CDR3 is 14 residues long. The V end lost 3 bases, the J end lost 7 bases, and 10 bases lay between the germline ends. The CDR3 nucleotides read TGCGCCAGCAGCCATCTGGGAGGGAATTCACCCCTCCACTTT. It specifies CASSHLGGNSPLHF.

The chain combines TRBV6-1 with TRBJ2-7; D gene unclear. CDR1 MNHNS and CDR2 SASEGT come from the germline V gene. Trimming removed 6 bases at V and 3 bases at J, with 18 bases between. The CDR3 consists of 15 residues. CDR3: CASSQGPGSYYEQYF. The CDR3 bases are TGTGCCAGCAGCCAAGGACCGGGTAGCTACTACGAGCAGTACTTC.

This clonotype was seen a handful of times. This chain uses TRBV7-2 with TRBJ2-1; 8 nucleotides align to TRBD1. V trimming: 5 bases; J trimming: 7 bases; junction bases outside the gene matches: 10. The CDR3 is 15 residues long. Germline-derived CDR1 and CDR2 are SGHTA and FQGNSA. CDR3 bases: TGTGCCAGCAGCCCTACGGACAGGGTATGGAATGAGCAGTTCTTC. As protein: CASSPTDRVWNEQFF. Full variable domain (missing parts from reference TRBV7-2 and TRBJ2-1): GAGVSQSPSNKVTEKGKDVELRCDPISGHTALYWYRQSLGQGLEFLIYFQGNSAPDKSGLPSDRFSAERTGGSVSTLTIQRTQQEDSAVYLCASSPTDRVWNEQFFGPGTRLTVL.

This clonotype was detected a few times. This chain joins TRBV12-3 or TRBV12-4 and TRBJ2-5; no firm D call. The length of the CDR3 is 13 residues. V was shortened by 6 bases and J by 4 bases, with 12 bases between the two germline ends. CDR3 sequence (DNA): TGTGCCAGCAGGTCAAGGGTGGCAGAGACCCAGTACTTC. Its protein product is CASRSRVAETQYF.

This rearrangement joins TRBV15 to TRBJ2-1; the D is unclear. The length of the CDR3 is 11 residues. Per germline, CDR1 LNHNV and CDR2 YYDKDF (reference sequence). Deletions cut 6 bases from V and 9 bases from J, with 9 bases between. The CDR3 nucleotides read TGTGCCACCAGTACATGGACTGAGCAGTTCTTC. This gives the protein CATSTWTEQFF.

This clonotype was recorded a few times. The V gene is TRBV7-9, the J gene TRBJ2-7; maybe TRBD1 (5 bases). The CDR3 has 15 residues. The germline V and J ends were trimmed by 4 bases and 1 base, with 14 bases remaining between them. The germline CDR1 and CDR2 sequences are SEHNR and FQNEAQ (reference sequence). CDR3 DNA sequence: TGTGCCAGCAGCTCTTCGTATGGGGCGTCCTACGAGCAGTACGTC. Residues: CASSSSYGASYEQYV.

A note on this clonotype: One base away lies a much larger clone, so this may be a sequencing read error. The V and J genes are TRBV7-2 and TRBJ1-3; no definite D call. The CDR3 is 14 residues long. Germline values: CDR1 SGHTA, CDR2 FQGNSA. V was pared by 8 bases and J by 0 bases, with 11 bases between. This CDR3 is CASSHSSSGNTIYF. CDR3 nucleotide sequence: TGTGCCAGCTCCCATTCTAGCTCTGGAAACACCATATATTTT.

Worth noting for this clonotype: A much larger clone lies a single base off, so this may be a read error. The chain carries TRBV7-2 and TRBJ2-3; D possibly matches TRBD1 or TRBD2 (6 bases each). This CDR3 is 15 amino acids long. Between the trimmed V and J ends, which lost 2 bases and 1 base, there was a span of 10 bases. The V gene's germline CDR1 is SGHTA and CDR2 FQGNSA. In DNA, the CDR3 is TGTGCCAGCAGCTTAATGGAGGGGGGCACAGATACGCAGTATTTT. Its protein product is CASSLMEGGTDTQYF.

Here the CDR3 DNA reads TGTGCCATCAGTGAGTCCGGACAGTTCGCCTCTGGGGCCAACGTCCTGACTTTC. Translating gives CAISESGQFASGANVLTF. The V and J genes are TRBV10-3 and TRBJ2-6; TRBD1 is a possible D gene (6 bases). This CDR3 is 18 amino acids long. Germline V gives CDR1 ENHRY, CDR2 SYGVKD. V lost 0 bases to trimming and J lost 0 bases, with 12 bases between them.

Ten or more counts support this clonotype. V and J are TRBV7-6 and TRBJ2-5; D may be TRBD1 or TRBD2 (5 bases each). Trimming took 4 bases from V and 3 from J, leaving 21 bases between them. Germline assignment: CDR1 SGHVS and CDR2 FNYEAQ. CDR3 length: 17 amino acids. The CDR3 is CASSSPVQWGKEETQYF. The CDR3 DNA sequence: TGTGCCAGCAGCTCGCCTGTCCAGTGGGGGAAGGAAGAGACCCAGTACTTC.

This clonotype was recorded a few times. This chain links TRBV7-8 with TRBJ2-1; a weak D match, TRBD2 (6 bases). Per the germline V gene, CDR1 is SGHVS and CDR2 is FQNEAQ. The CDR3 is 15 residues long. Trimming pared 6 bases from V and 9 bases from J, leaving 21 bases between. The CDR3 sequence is CASRPEDSEGGEQFF. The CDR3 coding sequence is TGTGCCAGCAGACCCGAGGACTCGGAGGGTGGTGAGCAGTTCTTC.

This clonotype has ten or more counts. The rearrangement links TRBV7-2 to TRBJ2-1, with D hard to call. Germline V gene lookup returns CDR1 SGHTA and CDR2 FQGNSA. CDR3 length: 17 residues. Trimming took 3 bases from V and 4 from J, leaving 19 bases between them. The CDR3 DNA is TGTGCCAGCAGCTTCTTCCCTCAAACTGGATCTTACAATGAGCAGTTCTTC. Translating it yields CASSFFPQTGSYNEQFF.

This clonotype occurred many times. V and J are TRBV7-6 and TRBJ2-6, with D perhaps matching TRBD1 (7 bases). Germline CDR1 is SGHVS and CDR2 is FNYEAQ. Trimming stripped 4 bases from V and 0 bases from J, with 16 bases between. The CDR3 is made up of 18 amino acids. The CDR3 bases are TGTGCCAGCAGCTCGGCGGGACAGCTAACCTCTGGGGCCAACGTCCTGACTTTC. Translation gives CASSSAGQLTSGANVLTF.

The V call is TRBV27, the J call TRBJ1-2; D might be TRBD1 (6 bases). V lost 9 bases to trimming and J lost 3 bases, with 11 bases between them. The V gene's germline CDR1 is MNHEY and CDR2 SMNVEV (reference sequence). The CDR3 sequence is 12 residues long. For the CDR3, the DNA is TGTGCCAGTCTTACAGGGTACTATGGCTACACCTTC. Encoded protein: CASLTGYYGYTF.